This passage covers 21 T cell receptor beta chains from one sample sequenced in a study of blood T cell repertoires in COVID-19. Repertoires were generated with immunoSEQ multiplex PCR, while TCRdb's copy carries only in-frame clones and drops some. The table lists tens of thousands of clones, less than 85% of them singletons. The sequenced sample was peripheral blood. The receptors originated from a woman aged 70 to 79 with acute or convalescent COVID-19.

This clone has a single count. The chain has TRBV7-9 and TRBJ1-4; 8 positions agree with TRBD1. The CDR3 consists of 15 residues. Trimming cost V 0 bases and J 5 bases; bases outside gene matches: 2. Germline assignment: CDR1 SEHNR and CDR2 FQNEAQ (reference sequence). The CDR3 DNA follows: TGTGCCAGCAGCTTAGCGACAGGGGCCAATGAAAAACTGTTTTTT. Amino acids: CASSLATGANEKLFF.

The CDR3 region is CAWSARLPVGVGELFF. The CDR3 DNA reads as TGTGCCTGGAGTGCACGACTTCCCGTAGGGGTCGGGGAGCTGTTTTTT. The genes are TRBV30 and TRBJ2-2; perhaps TRBD1 as D (5 bases). This CDR3 is built from 16 residues. Trimming left V 1 base short and J 7 bases short, with 19 bases between. The germline CDR1 and CDR2 sequences are GTSNPN and SVGIG (reference sequence).

The rearrangement joins TRBV6-6 to TRBJ2-3; TRBD2 matches at 9 bases. Germline CDR1 MNHNY, CDR2 SVGAGI (reference sequence). The trim removed 6 bases at V and 3 bases at J, leaving 7 bases unmatched. The CDR3 totals 15 residues. The CDR3 DNA sequence: TGTGCCAGCAGGTCTCTAGCGGGAATAACAGATACGCAGTATTTT. Amino acid sequence: CASRSLAGITDTQYF.

The V gene is TRBV28, the J gene TRBJ2-4, with D possibly matching TRBD1 (6 bases). The V and J ends lost 1 base and 6 bases respectively, with 7 bases between them. Germline V gene sequence: CDR1 MDHEN, CDR2 SYDVKM. The CDR3 consists of 13 residues. CDR3 amino acids: CASSLSGANIQYF. In nucleotides, the CDR3 is TGTGCCAGCAGTTTATCAGGGGCAAACATTCAGTACTTC.

J is TRBJ1-2 and V is TRBV11-3; the D gene is possibly TRBD1 (6 bases). The CDR3 runs 14 residues. Germline CDR1 and CDR2: SGHNT and YENEEA. The V end was cut by 10 bases, the J end by 4 bases, with 19 bases between. CDR3 in amino acids: CANPLKQGFYGYTF. CDR3 coding DNA: TGTGCCAACCCCCTAAAACAGGGTTTCTATGGCTACACCTTC.

This clone was counted between two and nine times. The CDR3 sequence is CASSQDLSPGYAYEQYF. The CDR3 region has the DNA TGTGCCAGCAGCCAAGATCTTAGTCCGGGGTACGCCTACGAGCAGTACTTC. The rearrangement links TRBV3-1 (or the pseudogene TRBV3-2) to TRBJ2-7; tentative D call: TRBD2 (5 bases). CDR3 length: 17 residues. With 0 bases removed from V and 2 bases from J, the gap between germline ends came to 17 bases. The V gene's germline CDR1 is LGHDT and CDR2 YNNKEL (reference sequence).

This clone appeared a single time. The CDR3 DNA reads as TGTGCCAGCAGCCGAGGGCCGGGGAGCGAGCAGTACTTC. Translation gives CASSRGPGSEQYF. The chain joins TRBV12-3 or TRBV12-4 to TRBJ2-7; D might be TRBD2 (5 bases). The CDR3 has 13 residues. V lost 6 bases, J lost 6 bases, and 15 bases lay in between.

This chain links TRBV5-5 with TRBJ2-3; a possible D gene is TRBD1 (6 bases). Looked up from germline, CDR1 is SGHKS and CDR2 is YYEKEE (reference sequence). CDR3 length: 14 residues. Trimming cost V 3 bases and J 1 base, with 9 bases left between them. CDR3 coding DNA: TGTGCCAGCAGCTCCTGGACAGGCACAGATACGCAGTATTTT. Its protein product is CASSSWTGTDTQYF. The full variable domain, rest sourced from reference TRBV5-5 and TRBJ2-3, is DAGVTQSPTHLIKTRGQQVTLRCSPISGHKSVSWYQQVLGQGPQFIFQYYEKEERGRGNFPDRFSARQFPNYSSELNVNALLLGDSALYLCASSSWTGTDTQYFGPGTRLTVL.

The chain recombines TRBV5-4 with TRBJ2-2; D gene unclear. Germline assignment: CDR1 SGHNT and CDR2 YYREEE (reference sequence). Between the trimmed V and J ends, which lost 4 bases and 5 bases, there was a span of 9 bases. This CDR3 has 13 residues. The CDR3 loop is CASSPRYTGELFF. The CDR3 DNA is TGTGCCAGCAGCCCACGCTATACCGGGGAGCTGTTTTTT.

This clone was observed once. The genes are TRBV7-9 and TRBJ2-6, with 9 nucleotides matching TRBD1. This CDR3 has 18 amino acids. V was pared by 5 bases and J by 4 bases, with 12 bases of the junction left unmatched. Per germline, CDR1 SEHNR and CDR2 FQNEAQ (reference sequence). This CDR3 is CASSPPGDRVDGANVLTF. CDR3 DNA sequence: TGTGCCAGCAGCCCCCCAGGGGACAGGGTGGACGGGGCCAACGTCCTGACTTTC.

This sequence joins TRBV5-5 and TRBJ1-4; no firm D call. In germline, CDR1 is SGHKS, CDR2 YYEKEE (reference sequence). This CDR3 has 15 amino acids. Trimming left V 1 base short and J 8 bases short, with 15 bases between. The CDR3 is CASSLTGGLDEKLFF. In DNA, the CDR3 is TGTGCCAGCAGCTTGACTGGCGGGCTCGACGAAAAACTGTTTTTT.

J is TRBJ1-5 and V is TRBV6-1; D not certain. Per the germline V gene, CDR1 is MNHNS and CDR2 is SASEGT. V shed 3 bases and J shed 5 bases, with 26 bases lying between them. The CDR3 is 19 residues long. In DNA, the CDR3 is TGTGCCAGCAGTGAGAGAAGTGGACGCGGGGTGGGGAGAGATCAGCCCCAGCATTTT. Protein: CASSERSGRGVGRDQPQHF.

This clone is medium-sized. The chain links TRBV5-1 to TRBJ1-2; 8 nucleotides line up with TRBD1. The CDR3 contains 17 residues. Looked up from germline, CDR1 is SGHRS and CDR2 is YFSETQ. The V and J ends lost 0 bases and 6 bases, in that order; junction bases with no gene match: 13. For the CDR3, the DNA is TGCGCCAGCAGCTTGGCCCCCGGACAGGGAAGGGGCAATGGCTACACCTTC. Protein sequence: CASSLAPGQGRGNGYTF.

J is TRBJ2-7 and V is TRBV10-1; D not certain. Looked up from germline, CDR1 is WNHNN and CDR2 is SYGVQD (reference sequence). V lost 7 bases, J lost 2 bases, and 15 bases lay in between. The CDR3 length is 14 residues. This CDR3 reads CASTELNTPYEQYF. The CDR3 DNA sequence: TGCGCCAGCACTGAACTAAACACCCCCTACGAGCAGTACTTC.

V gene TRBV11-3 combines with J gene TRBJ2-1; D possibly corresponds to TRBD2 (5 bases). The V gene lost 5 bases and the J gene lost 5 bases, with 19 bases spanning the gap. The CDR3 spans 16 residues. Germline values: CDR1 SGHNT, CDR2 YENEEA. CDR3: CASSPALAGKNNEQFF. CDR3 nucleotides: TGTGCCAGCAGCCCGGCCCTGGCGGGTAAGAACAATGAGCAGTTCTTC.

This chain connects TRBV18 to TRBJ1-5; D perhaps matches TRBD1 (6 bases). With 4 bases removed from V and 0 bases from J, the gap between germline ends came to 10 bases. This CDR3 region has 15 residues. Germline assignment: CDR1 KGHSH and CDR2 LQKENI. This chain's CDR3 is CASSQGQTSNQPQHF. Here the CDR3 DNA reads TGTGCCAGCTCACAAGGACAGACTAGCAATCAGCCCCAGCATTTT.

In this sample, this clone turned up once. The V call is TRBV5-3, the J call TRBJ1-6, with 9 bases identical to TRBD1. TRBV5-3 is identified as an open reading frame with a role that is uncertain. This CDR3 spans 14 amino acids. With V trimmed by 4 bases and J by 10 bases, 6 bases remained unmatched. CDR3 sequence: CARSVQGARSPLHF. The CDR3 bases are TGTGCCAGAAGCGTACAGGGGGCGCGATCACCCCTCCACTTT.

This chain joins TRBV11-3 and TRBJ1-3; D is unresolved. Germline CDR1 and CDR2: SGHNT and YENEEA. Trimming stripped 5 bases from V and 8 bases from J, with 13 bases between. The CDR3 totals 13 residues. The CDR3, as DNA: TGTGCCAGCAGCACCGACCGCGGAGACACCATATATTTT. Protein product: CASSTDRGDTIYF. Full variable domain (missing parts from reference TRBV11-3 and TRBJ1-3): EAGVVQSPRYKIIEKKQPVAFWCNPISGHNTLYWYLQNLGQGPELLIRYENEEAVDDSQLPKDRFSAERLKGVDSTLKIQPAELGDSAVYLCASSTDRGDTIYFGEGSWLTVV.

This rearrangement joins TRBV19 to TRBJ1-4; 11 positions match TRBD1. V dropped 5 bases and J dropped 6; count of bases not matched to a gene: 14. CDR3 length: 18 residues. CDR1 is LNHDA, CDR2 SQIVND, per germline (reference sequence). CDR3 region: CASSGPGTGGSIYEKLFF. The CDR3, as DNA: TGTGCCAGTAGTGGGCCCGGGACAGGGGGTTCGATCTATGAAAAACTGTTTTTT.

This sequence joins TRBV7-8 and TRBJ2-2; maybe TRBD1 (6 bases). CDR1 is SGHVS, CDR2 FQNEAQ, per germline. Trimming took 2 bases from V and 5 from J, leaving 12 bases between them. The CDR3 runs 15 residues. CDR3 sequence: CASSLLQGGTGELFF. The CDR3 DNA reads as TGTGCCAGCAGCTTATTACAGGGTGGGACCGGGGAGCTGTTTTTT.

The rearrangement links TRBV12-3 or TRBV12-4 to TRBJ1-3, with TRBD1 matching 7 bases. The CDR3 extends over 13 amino acids. Unmatched junction bases numbered 3, after V lost 8 bases and J lost 2 bases. CDR3 loop: CASVRGAGNTIYF. The CDR3 nucleotides are TGTGCCAGCGTCAGGGGGGCTGGAAACACCATATATTTT.